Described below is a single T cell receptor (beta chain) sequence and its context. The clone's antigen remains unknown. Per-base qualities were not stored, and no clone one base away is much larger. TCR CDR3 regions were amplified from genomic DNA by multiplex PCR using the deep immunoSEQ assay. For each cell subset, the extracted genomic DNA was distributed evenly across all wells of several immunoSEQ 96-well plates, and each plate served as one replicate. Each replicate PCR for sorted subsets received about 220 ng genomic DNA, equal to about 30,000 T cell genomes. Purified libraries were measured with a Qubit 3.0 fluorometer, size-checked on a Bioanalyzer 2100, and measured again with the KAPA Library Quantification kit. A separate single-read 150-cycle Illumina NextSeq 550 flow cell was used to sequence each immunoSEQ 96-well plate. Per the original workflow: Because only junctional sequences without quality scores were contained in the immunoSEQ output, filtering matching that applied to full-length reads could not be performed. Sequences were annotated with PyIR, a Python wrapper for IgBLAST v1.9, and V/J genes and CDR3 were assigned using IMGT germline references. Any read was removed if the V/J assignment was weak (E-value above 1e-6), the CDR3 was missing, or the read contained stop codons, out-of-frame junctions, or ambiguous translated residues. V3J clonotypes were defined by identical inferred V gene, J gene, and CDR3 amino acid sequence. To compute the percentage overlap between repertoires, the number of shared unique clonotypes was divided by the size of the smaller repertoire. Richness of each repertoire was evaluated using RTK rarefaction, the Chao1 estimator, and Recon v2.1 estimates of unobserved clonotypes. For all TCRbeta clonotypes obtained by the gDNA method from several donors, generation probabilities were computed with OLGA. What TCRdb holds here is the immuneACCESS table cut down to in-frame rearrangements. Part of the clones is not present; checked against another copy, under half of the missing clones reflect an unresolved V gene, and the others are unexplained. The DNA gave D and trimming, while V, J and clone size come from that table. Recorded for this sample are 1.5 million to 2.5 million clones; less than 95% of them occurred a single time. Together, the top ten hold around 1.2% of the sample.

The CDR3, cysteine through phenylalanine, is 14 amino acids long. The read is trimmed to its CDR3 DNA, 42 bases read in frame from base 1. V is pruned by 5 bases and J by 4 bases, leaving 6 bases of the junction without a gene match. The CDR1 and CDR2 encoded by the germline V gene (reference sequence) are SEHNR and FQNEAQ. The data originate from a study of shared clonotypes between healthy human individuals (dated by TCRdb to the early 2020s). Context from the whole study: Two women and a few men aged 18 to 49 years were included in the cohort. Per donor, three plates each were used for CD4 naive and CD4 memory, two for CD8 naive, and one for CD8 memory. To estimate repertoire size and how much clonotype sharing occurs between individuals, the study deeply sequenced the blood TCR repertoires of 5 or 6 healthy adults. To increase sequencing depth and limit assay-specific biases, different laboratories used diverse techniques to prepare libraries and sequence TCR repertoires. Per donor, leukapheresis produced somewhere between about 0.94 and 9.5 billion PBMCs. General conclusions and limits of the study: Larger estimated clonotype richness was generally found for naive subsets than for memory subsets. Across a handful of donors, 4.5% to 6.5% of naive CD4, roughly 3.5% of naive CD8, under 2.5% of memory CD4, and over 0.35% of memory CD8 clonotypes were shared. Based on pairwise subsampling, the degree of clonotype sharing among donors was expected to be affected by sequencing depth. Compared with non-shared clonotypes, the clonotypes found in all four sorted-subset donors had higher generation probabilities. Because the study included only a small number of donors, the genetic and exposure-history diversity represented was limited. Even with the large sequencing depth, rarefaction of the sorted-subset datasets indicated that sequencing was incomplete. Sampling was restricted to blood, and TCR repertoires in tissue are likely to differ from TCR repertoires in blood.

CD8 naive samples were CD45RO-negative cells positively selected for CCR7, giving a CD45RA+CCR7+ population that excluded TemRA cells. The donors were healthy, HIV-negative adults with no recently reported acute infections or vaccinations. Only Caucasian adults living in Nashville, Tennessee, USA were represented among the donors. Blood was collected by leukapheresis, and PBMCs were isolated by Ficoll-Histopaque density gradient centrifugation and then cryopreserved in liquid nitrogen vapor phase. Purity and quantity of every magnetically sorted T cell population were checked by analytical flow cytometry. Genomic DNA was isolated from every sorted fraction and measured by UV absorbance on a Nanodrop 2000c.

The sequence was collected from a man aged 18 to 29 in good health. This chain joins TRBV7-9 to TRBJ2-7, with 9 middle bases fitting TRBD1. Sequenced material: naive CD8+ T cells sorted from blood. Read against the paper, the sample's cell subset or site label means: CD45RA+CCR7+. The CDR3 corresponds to CASSEDRGIYEQYF. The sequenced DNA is TGTGCCAGCAGCGAGGACAGGGGTATATACGAGCAGTACTTC.